This TCR beta chain was sequenced for a study of shared clonotypes between healthy human individuals. Some clones are missing from TCRdb's copy, which holds only in-frame ones; the method was immunoSEQ multiplex PCR. Among roughly 1,600,000 clones listed, approximately 98.5% were seen once. Sequences were obtained from naive CD4+ T cells sorted from blood. The subset was: CD45RA+ positively selected. The TCR was taken from a man aged 25-40 years in good health.

The CDR3 loop is CASSQDHRVAGNQPQHF. CDR3 coding DNA: TGTGCCAGCAGCCAAGATCACAGGGTGGCAGGCAATCAGCCCCAGCATTTT. This rearrangement joins TRBV14 to TRBJ1-5, with a possible D match to TRBD1 (6 bases). CDR1 is SGHDN and CDR2 is FVKESK in the germline V gene. V was shortened by 0 bases and J by 2 bases, with 14 bases between the two germline ends. CDR3 size: 17 residues.